The 9 T cell receptor beta chains reported below all come from one sample, sequenced in a study of OX40 agonist ivuxolimab in advanced cancers. Generated by immunoSEQ multiplex PCR, the TCRdb table keeps only in-frame clones and is missing some. The sample comprises almost 80,000 clones, approximately 85% of which are singletons, and roughly 25% rests with the top ten. The sample here was CD4+ or CD8+ T cells sorted from blood, taken in a trial of the OX40 agonist ivuxolimab. The receptors here all came from an adult with an advanced solid tumor such as melanoma, head and neck, liver or kidney cancer.

V gene TRBV29-1 combines with J gene TRBJ2-3; D is unresolved. This CDR3 spans 12 amino acids. Germline CDR1 is SQVTM and CDR2 is ANQGSEA. The V end was cut by 4 bases, the J end by 2 bases, with 7 bases between. The CDR3 sequence: CSVGQNTDTQYF. CDR3 nucleotides: TGCAGCGTTGGCCAGAACACAGATACGCAGTATTTT.

The rearrangement uses TRBV7-2 and TRBJ2-7; D remains ambiguous. Germline CDR1 SGHTA, CDR2 FQGNSA. This CDR3 contains 12 residues. The ends were cut back, 4 bases at V and 7 bases at J, with 11 bases in the middle. CDR3: CASSSDRVEQYF. For the CDR3, the DNA is TGTGCCAGCAGCTCGGACCGTGTTGAGCAGTACTTC. Full variable domain (rest looked up from reference TRBV7-2 and TRBJ2-7): GAGVSQSPSNKVTEKGKDVELRCDPISGHTALYWYRQSLGQGLEFLIYFQGNSAPDKSGLPSDRFSAERTGGSVSTLTIQRTQQEDSAVYLCASSSDRVEQYFGPGTRLTVT.

V usage is TRBV29-1 and J usage is TRBJ1-2; D call uncertain. The germline V gene has CDR1 SQVTM and CDR2 ANQGSEA. V was clipped by 2 bases and J by 4 bases, with 11 bases between them. This CDR3 is 13 amino acids long. In nucleotides, the CDR3 is TGCAGCGTTGAAACGGGTCAGTCCTATGGCTACACCTTC. This sequence encodes CSVETGQSYGYTF.

The chain carries TRBV11-2 and TRBJ2-5, with 7 bases identical to TRBD2. V shed 3 bases and J 1 base; nucleotides not matched to a gene: 5. This CDR3 contains 15 residues. From germline, CDR1 is SGHAT and CDR2 FQNNGV. This chain's CDR3 is CASSLNGGFQETQYF. The CDR3 region has the DNA TGTGCCAGCAGCTTGAACGGGGGGTTCCAAGAGACCCAGTACTTC.

This chain connects TRBV5-5 to TRBJ1-5; no reliable D call. Trimming cost V 2 bases and J 4 bases, with 13 bases left between them. The CDR3 extends over 15 amino acids. CDR1 and CDR2 (germline): SGHKS, YYEKEE (reference sequence). CDR3 bases: TGTGCCAGCAGCTTAGGGAGGGATCCTAATCAGCCCCAGCATTTT. Translating gives CASSLGRDPNQPQHF.

The rearrangement uses TRBV7-9 and TRBJ2-7; either TRBD1 or TRBD2 may supply D (5 bases each). The CDR3 contains 14 residues. V lost 0 bases to trimming and J lost 6 bases, with 12 bases between them. Per germline, CDR1 SEHNR and CDR2 FQNEAQ (reference sequence). CDR3 in amino acids: CASSLARAGTEQYF. CDR3 DNA sequence: TGTGCCAGCAGCTTAGCCAGGGCAGGGACCGAGCAGTACTTC. The full variable domain, its missing parts supplied by reference TRBV7-9 and TRBJ2-7, is DTGVSQNPRHKITKRGQNVTFRCDPISEHNRLYWYRQTLGQGPEFLTYFQNEAQLEKSRLLSDRFSAERPKGSFSTLEIQRTEQGDSAMYLCASSLARAGTEQYFGPGTRLTVT.

This CDR3 reads CASSRGRGGDTEAFF. CDR3 DNA sequence: TGTGCCAGCAGCCGGGGCCGGGGAGGCGACACTGAAGCTTTCTTT. The chain links TRBV5-4 to TRBJ1-1; D may be TRBD1 (5 bases). This CDR3 is built from 15 residues. CDR1 is SGHNT, CDR2 YYREEE, per germline (reference sequence). The V gene lost 4 bases and the J gene lost 3 bases, with 16 bases spanning the gap.

In this sample, this clone turned up a few times. The chain recombines TRBV7-6 with TRBJ1-1; D gene ambiguous. Germline-derived CDR1 and CDR2 are SGHVS and FNYEAQ. The CDR3 is 15 residues long. Deletions cut 0 bases from V and 6 bases from J, with 14 bases between. The CDR3 sequence is CASSLALSGGPEAFF. The CDR3 DNA follows: TGTGCCAGCAGCTTAGCGCTGTCAGGCGGACCTGAAGCTTTCTTT.

The rearrangement links TRBV2 to TRBJ2-3; TRBD2 aligns across 8 bases. The V segment lost 5 bases and the J segment 3 bases; nucleotides outside the gene matches: 16. The V gene's germline CDR1 is SNHLY and CDR2 FYNNEI. CDR3 length: 18 amino acids. CDR3 nucleotide sequence: TGTGCCAGCAGTACCCCTCCGGGGGGGGGCGTGAGAACAGATACGCAGTATTTT. It translates to CASSTPPGGGVRTDTQYF.